A selection of T cell receptor beta chains follows, all from one sample in a study of glioma-infiltrating T cells after dendritic cell vaccination. Profiling relied on immunoSEQ multiplex PCR, and the TCRdb table lists in-frame clones only, not all of them. The sample holds around 78,000 clones, 85% seen once. The specimen comprised blood, sampled after dendritic cell vaccination. These receptors came from a human donor with glioblastoma. The conserved cysteine and the conserved F or W are not part of the CDR3 here. D genes are given only for firm matches. Some rows have no size entry. The others give once, few or many, or a class for an expanded clone.

D gene	V gene	clone size	CDR3 length	CDR3 protein
TRBD1	TRBV6-1	once	13	ASTGAPNSGNTIY
-	TRBV15	-	13	ATSSGGGDRNTIY
TRBD1	TRBV4-1	-	14	ASSQGTGIITDTQY
TRBD2	TRBV14	-	15	ASSPPTGTSGLYEQY
-	TRBV28	-	13	ASSLLELGNTEAF
TRBD1	TRBV5-1	-	13	ASSLGQGAMYEQF
-	TRBV2	-	13	ASNWGVDSNQPQH
TRBD1	TRBV15	-	16	ATSRDNDRALAKNIQY
TRBD2	TRBV19	-	12	ASSQRGGRETQY
-	TRBV29-1	-	11	SVAPTAGTEAF
TRBD1	TRBV6-5	-	12	ASRTGTGYNEQF
-	TRBV27	-	16	ASCPTKGAPWANYGYT
-	TRBV7-9	-	14	ASSGRDIWTYNEQF
TRBD1	TRBV19	-	12	ASISTGVRSEAF
-	TRBV4-1	few	13	ASSQGKDMNTEAF
TRBD2	TRBV15	-	13	ATSRGTSGAYEQY
TRBD1	TRBV2	-	16	ASSEGQGAYSSTDTQY
-	TRBV10-3	once	14	AISESNGAGRETQY